Below are 27 T cell receptor beta chains sequenced from a single sample in a study of blood T cells in healthy people across ages. Alongside a J-beta primer mix, a sample-barcoded 5' primer served in a second PCR lasting roughly 7 to 12 cycles. From the 5' RACE reads, TCRdb called clonotypes with MiXCR, one entry per CDR3 protein. The data show about 1 million distinct CDR3 sequences, around 43% seen once. The specimen was blood. These receptors were collected from a woman aged 60-75 years in good health.

This chain connects TRBV20-1 to TRBJ2-5; D is possibly TRBD1 or TRBD2 (5 bases each). TRBJ2-7 matches the DNA end more closely, so the J call is doubtful. This CDR3 comprises 14 residues. Germline CDR1 and CDR2: DFQATT and SNEGSKA (reference sequence). CDR3 nucleotides: TGCAGTGCTAGGCTTCGGGACCTCCTCTACGAGCAGTACTTC. Translated: CSARLRDLLYEQYF.

There are a few counts of this clonotype. V usage is TRBV20-1 and J usage is TRBJ1-1, with D unclear. Trimming cost V 3 bases and J 9 bases, with 11 bases left between them. Germline assignment: CDR1 DFQATT and CDR2 SNEGSKA (reference sequence). CDR3 size: 11 residues. CDR3 region: CSASWAGKAFF. The CDR3 region has the DNA TGCAGTGCTAGCTGGGCAGGTAAAGCTTTCTTT.

V gene TRBV27 combines with J gene TRBJ1-1, with D perhaps matching TRBD1 (6 bases). Trimming took off 4 bases at V and 3 bases at J, with 12 bases between the two ends. CDR3 length equals 14 residues. Germline loops: CDR1 MNHEY, CDR2 SMNVEV (reference sequence). CDR3 nucleotide sequence: TGTGCCAGCAGTTATCGAGGGGGATACACTGAAGCTTTCTTT. Translated: CASSYRGGYTEAFF.

This clonotype was seen only a few times. J is TRBJ2-3 and V is TRBV5-1; 12 nucleotides align to TRBD2. V gave up 4 bases and J gave up 5 bases; unmatched junction bases: 8. The germline V gene has CDR1 SGHRS and CDR2 YFSETQ. The CDR3 has 16 residues. The DNA for the CDR3 is TGCGCCAGCAGCGCCACTAGCGGGAGGAGCGGAGATACGCAGTATTTT. This encodes CASSATSGRSGDTQYF.

This clonotype was counted a few times. The chain recombines TRBV20-1 with TRBJ2-7; a weak D match, TRBD2 (6 bases). CDR1 DFQATT and CDR2 SNEGSKA come from the germline V gene (reference sequence). Trimming removed 2 bases at V and 3 bases at J, with 17 bases between. This CDR3 has 15 amino acids. DNA for the CDR3: TGCAGTGCTAGACCCCATGGGGGACTCTACTACGAGCAGTACTTC. Its protein product is CSARPHGGLYYEQYF.

This clonotype was detected only a few times. The rearrangement joins TRBV6-5 to TRBJ2-3; D is possibly TRBD2 (6 bases). Trimming stripped 0 bases from V and 1 base from J, with 17 bases between. The CDR3 runs to 18 residues. CDR1 is MNHEY, CDR2 SVGAGI, per germline. CDR3 bases: TGTGCCAGCAGTTACTCGGAGATAGGTGGGGAGGGCACAGATACGCAGTATTTT. Its protein is CASSYSEIGGEGTDTQYF.

The chain has TRBV5-1 and TRBJ2-3, with TRBD2 as a possible D gene (5 bases). This CDR3 spans 14 amino acids. Germline V gene lookup returns CDR1 SGHRS and CDR2 YFSETQ. Trimming took off 2 bases at V and 5 bases at J, with 12 bases between the two ends. CDR3 amino acids: CASSFARGKDTQYF. The CDR3 DNA is TGCGCCAGCAGCTTTGCTCGGGGAAAAGATACGCAGTATTTT.

In its sample, this clonotype was seen a few times. The chain carries TRBV6-5 and TRBJ2-1; 7 bases fit TRBD2. V was pared by 0 bases and J by 10 bases, with 21 bases of the junction left unmatched. The CDR3 runs to 19 residues. The germline gives CDR1 MNHEY, CDR2 SVGAGI. The CDR3 nucleotides are TGTGCCAGCAGTTACTCGTTAAAACCGCGGGACTACACCATGAAGGAGCAGTTCTTC. It is translated as CASSYSLKPRDYTMKEQFF.

This clonotype was detected only a few times. This chain links TRBV13 with TRBJ2-7; TRBD2 aligns across 12 bases. V trimming: 5 bases; J trimming: 0 bases; junction bases outside the gene matches: 8. The germline gives CDR1 PRHDT, CDR2 FYEKMQ (reference sequence). CDR3 size: 17 residues. CDR3 DNA: TGTGCCAGCAGCCCGACTAGCGGGAGCCTACGCTCCTACGAGCAGTACTTC. This encodes CASSPTSGSLRSYEQYF. Full variable domain (missing parts from reference TRBV13 and TRBJ2-7): AAGVIQSPRHLIKEKRETATLKCYPIPRHDTVYWYQQGPGQDPQFLISFYEKMQSDKGSIPDRFSAQQFSDYHSELNMSSLELGDSALYFCASSPTSGSLRSYEQYFGPGTRLTVT.

This clonotype has only a few counts. The J gene is TRBJ2-5, the V gene TRBV28; 11 bases map to TRBD1. The CDR3 length is 14 residues. From germline, CDR1 is MDHEN and CDR2 SYDVKM. V lost 6 bases to trimming and J lost 5 bases; unmatched junction nucleotides: 5. The CDR3 sequence is CASSWDRGSETQYF. The DNA for the CDR3 is TGTGCCAGCAGCTGGGACAGGGGGTCGGAGACCCAGTACTTC.

This clonotype was recorded many times. The junction shows a germline mismatch at one end, possibly a read error. V gene TRBV12-3 or TRBV12-4 combines with J gene TRBJ2-7; 7 bases agree with TRBD2. The CDR3 runs to 10 residues. The CDR3 is CASGDYEQYF. In nucleotides, the CDR3 is TGCGCCAGCGGGGATTACGAGCAGTACTTC.

This clonotype showed up just once. This chain joins TRBV20-1 and TRBJ1-5; 7 bases are a match to TRBD1. Trimming cost V 3 bases and J 1 base; bases outside gene matches: 6. This CDR3 is 15 amino acids long. Germline CDR1 is DFQATT and CDR2 is SNEGSKA (reference sequence). For the CDR3, the DNA is TGCAGTGCTAGTAGAACAGGGGCCAGCAATCAGCCCCAGCATTTT. It specifies CSASRTGASNQPQHF.

V is TRBV29-1 and J is TRBJ2-1, with 8 bases fitting TRBD2. Germline V lookup: CDR1 SQVTM, CDR2 ANQGSEA. V trimming: 2 bases; J trimming: 1 base; junction bases outside the gene matches: 4. This CDR3 is 15 amino acids long. CDR3 bases: TGCAGCGTTGAATCAGAGCGGGGGTCCTACAATGAGCAGTTCTTC. It specifies CSVESERGSYNEQFF.

Note on this clonotype: At one boundary the junction diverges from the germline segment, which might be a read error. This chain joins TRBV5-6 and TRBJ1-1, with TRBD1 as a possible D gene (5 bases). This CDR3 is built from 15 residues. Germline V lookup: CDR1 SGHDT, CDR2 YYEEEE. The CDR3 sequence: CASSLVGARNTGAFF. The CDR3 region has the DNA TGTGCCAGCAGCTTGGTCGGGGCCAGGAACACTGGAGCTTTCTTT.

This clonotype has only a few counts. V gene TRBV7-2 combines with J gene TRBJ2-7, with D perhaps matching TRBD1 or TRBD2 (5 bases each). The V gene's germline CDR1 is SGHTA and CDR2 FQGNSA. Trimming shortened V by 5 bases and J by 5 bases, and 16 bases separated the two germline ends. The CDR3 is 14 amino acids. CDR3 coding DNA: TGTGCCAGCAGCCACCCCCGGGACGACGACGAGCAGTACTTC. Translating it yields CASSHPRDDDEQYF.

This chain connects TRBV15 to TRBJ1-6; TRBD1 matches at 7 bases. Looked up from germline, CDR1 is LNHNV and CDR2 is YYDKDF (reference sequence). The V gene end was trimmed by 11 bases and the J gene end by 6 bases; junction bases not matched to a gene: 10. This CDR3 has 14 residues. CDR3 sequence reads: CAASRRDSNSPLHF. CDR3 sequence (DNA): TGTGCCGCTTCTCGACGGGACAGTAATTCACCCCTCCACTTT.

This clonotype was detected many times. One end of the junction does not line up with germline, which may come from a read error. The J gene is TRBJ2-6, the V gene TRBV7-9; D gene uncertain. The V gene's germline CDR1 is SEHNR and CDR2 FQNEAQ (reference sequence). The CDR3 extends over 13 amino acids. CDR3 nucleotide sequence: TGCGCCAGCAGCCTCGCTGGGGCCAACGTCCTGACTTTC. It encodes CASSLAGANVLTF.

This clonotype has only a few counts. The chain carries TRBV29-1 and TRBJ2-5, with TRBD1 as a possible D gene (6 bases). The J call may be incorrect, as the DNA end agrees better with TRBJ2-7. Germline V gene data show CDR1 as SQVTM and CDR2 as ANQGSEA. The CDR3 has 14 amino acids. The CDR3 is CSAGGGSGDYEQYF. The CDR3 coding sequence is TGCAGCGCTGGGGGCGGCTCTGGTGACTACGAGCAGTACTTC.

This clonotype has more than one count but fewer than ten. The chain joins TRBV20-1 to TRBJ1-1; maybe TRBD1 (5 bases). The V gene lost 6 bases and the J gene lost 0 bases, with 11 bases spanning the gap. The CDR3 sequence is 13 residues long. CDR1 and CDR2 (germline): DFQATT, SNEGSKA (reference sequence). The CDR3 sequence is CSAAPGLNTEAFF. The CDR3 DNA follows: TGCAGTGCCGCGCCGGGGCTGAACACTGAAGCTTTCTTT.

Note on this clonotype: A read error may account for a junction end that differs from germline. The chain joins TRBV5-1 to TRBJ2-4, with D perhaps TRBD1 (6 bases). Germline CDR1 reads SGHRS; CDR2 reads YFSETQ. This CDR3 spans 16 amino acids. CDR3 region: CTSSLGAGTAENIQYF. CDR3 DNA: TGCACCAGCAGCTTGGGGGCCGGGACCGCAGAAAACATTCAGTACTTC.

As for this clonotype: A much larger clonotype is one base distant, so this may be a read error. The V call is TRBV7-2, the J call TRBJ2-4, with D maybe TRBD2 (7 bases). V lost 5 bases, J lost 0 bases, and 14 bases lay in between. CDR3 length equals 16 residues. The germline gives CDR1 SGHTA, CDR2 FQGNSA. CDR3 nucleotides: TGTACCAGCAGCCCCCGGGGAGGGGGAGCCAAAAACATTCAGTACTTC. Amino acid sequence: CTSSPRGGGAKNIQYF.

The CDR3 DNA sequence: TGTGCCAGCACCGCTACCGGGACAGGGCCTTCAGTAGGGCAGTACTTC. It encodes CASTATGTGPSVGQYF. The rearrangement uses TRBV27 and TRBJ2-5; 9 bases fit TRBD1. The ends lost 7 bases at V and 11 bases at J; junction bases unmatched: 20. The CDR3 sequence is 16 residues long. The germline V gene encodes CDR1 MNHEY and CDR2 SMNVEV (reference sequence).

This chain uses TRBV7-9 with TRBJ1-2; D unresolved. Germline V gene data show CDR1 as SEHNR and CDR2 as FQNEAQ (reference sequence). V was clipped by 2 bases and J by 2 bases, with 12 bases between them. This CDR3 region has 15 residues. CDR3 coding DNA: TGTGCCAGCAGCTTACTAGCTTTCCAAAACTATGGCTACACCTTC. This encodes CASSLLAFQNYGYTF.

The table lists this clonotype with a count of one. CDR3 nucleotides: TGTGCCAGCAGTTACGCCGGGAGCAACAATGAGCAGTACTTC. Protein product: CASSYAGSNNEQYF. The chain carries TRBV6-5 and TRBJ2-5, with a tentative D call TRBD2 (6 bases). Trimming removed 2 bases at V and 11 bases at J, with 18 bases between. The CDR3 extends over 14 amino acids. CDR1 MNHEY and CDR2 SVGAGI come from the germline V gene.

The rearrangement uses TRBV20-1 and TRBJ2-4; D gene uncertain. CDR3 length equals 13 residues. CDR1 is DFQATT, CDR2 SNEGSKA, per germline (reference sequence). Deletions cut 3 bases from V and 0 bases from J, with 6 bases between. The DNA for the CDR3 is TGCAGTGCTAGGGCTGTAGCCAAAAACATTCAGTACTTC. Translated: CSARAVAKNIQYF.

Notes on this clonotype: The junction departs from germline at one end; a sequencing error may be responsible. The chain has TRBV20-1 and TRBJ1-1, with D hard to call. The CDR3 length is 14 residues. CDR1 is DFQATT, CDR2 SNEGSKA, per germline (reference sequence). This CDR3 is CGALERVSNTEAFF. The CDR3 DNA reads as TGCGGTGCTTTGGAGCGGGTTTCGAACACTGAAGCTTTCTTT.

The V and J genes are TRBV5-1 and TRBJ2-5; possibly TRBD2 for D (6 bases). Germline assignment: CDR1 SGHRS and CDR2 YFSETQ. The CDR3 is 15 residues long. V lost 0 bases and J 5 bases, leaving 14 bases between the germline ends. CDR3 sequence (DNA): TGCGCCAGCAGCTTGGCGTTTGGGCTAGCGGAGACCCAGTACTTC. It codes for CASSLAFGLAETQYF.